These 5 T cell receptor beta chains came from one sample sequenced in a study of PD-1 blockade in classical Hodgkin lymphoma (dated by TCRdb to the early 2020s). The meaning of the sample's time point label: cycle 1 day 1 (C1D1), immediately before nivolumab initiation. Every trial patient had relapsed following autologous stem cell transplantation, and prior brentuximab vedotin exposure was what differed among cohorts A, B and C. The library was obtained by the immunoSEQ multiplex PCR assay. This immuneACCESS table, as held by TCRdb, lists in-frame sequences with V and J called but not all clones. Of the missing ones, under half trace to an unresolved V gene in checked studies; the others have no known cause. For this sample the table gives around 13,000 clones, of which 84% were detected only once. Under 30% of the sample comes from the top ten. Specimen: peripheral blood mononuclear cells (PBMCs), collected at baseline. The receptors originated from a human donor with classical Hodgkin lymphoma.

This clone came up a few times. V usage is TRBV7-2 and J usage is TRBJ2-5, with D unresolved. V dropped 4 bases and J dropped 5 bases, with 11 bases sitting between them. CDR3 length equals 13 residues. Per the germline V gene, CDR1 is SGHTA and CDR2 is FQGNSA. The CDR3 spells CASSSYVPETQYF. CDR3 in DNA: TGTGCCAGCAGCTCCTATGTACCGGAGACCCAGTACTTC.

V gene TRBV4-2 combines with J gene TRBJ2-3, with 13 bases that match TRBD2. Germline CDR1 LGHNA, CDR2 YNFKEQ. This CDR3 has 17 residues. The V gene end was trimmed by 2 bases and the J gene end by 11 bases; junction bases not matched to a gene: 13. The CDR3: CASSQPTSGGGLPVQYF. CDR3 DNA sequence: TGTGCCAGCAGCCAACCCACTAGCGGGGGGGGCCTCCCGGTGCAGTATTTT.

This sequence joins TRBV9 and TRBJ1-4; D is unclear. V lost 0 bases and J lost 2, with 8 bases in between. This CDR3 comprises 15 residues. CDR1 and CDR2 (germline): SGDLS, YYNGEE. The CDR3 loop is CASSVGPGTNEKLFF. CDR3 DNA sequence: TGTGCCAGCAGCGTAGGGCCCGGGACTAATGAAAAACTGTTTTTT.

V and J are TRBV5-8 and TRBJ2-7, with D maybe TRBD2 (6 bases). CDR1 is SGHTS and CDR2 is YDEGEE in the germline V gene. The CDR3 loop spans 14 amino acids. V lost 7 bases, J lost 5 bases, and 19 bases lay in between. Here the CDR3 DNA reads TGTGCCAGCCCTGGGGGGATCGGGTTAGACGAGCAGTACTTC. It specifies CASPGGIGLDEQYF.

V usage is TRBV30 and J usage is TRBJ1-5, with TRBD1 matching over 7 bases. CDR1 and CDR2 from the germline V gene are GTSNPN and SVGIG (reference sequence). This CDR3 has 13 amino acids. The J segment lost 4 bases and the V segment lost 5 bases, leaving 5 bases of the junction unmatched. CDR3 coding DNA: TGTGCCTGGTCCGGGACAGAGAATCAGCCCCAGCATTTT. Its translation is CAWSGTENQPQHF.